These 7 T cell receptor beta chains were sequenced from one sample in a study of sequential checkpoint blockade in melanoma. Generated by immunoSEQ multiplex PCR, the TCRdb table keeps only in-frame clones and is missing some. The repertoire holds 20,000 or so clones, with approximately 71% as singletons. Treatment given: randomized to nivolumab then ipilimumab (arm A) or the reverse (arm B). Material: CD8+ T cells sorted from blood (inferred from file names), obtained from a patient given nivolumab and ipilimumab in sequence. These receptors were obtained from a human donor with melanoma.

This clone has a handful of counts. This rearrangement joins TRBV7-9 to TRBJ1-3; TRBD1 aligns across 7 bases. With V trimmed by 3 bases and J by 4 bases, 3 bases remained unmatched. This CDR3 is built from 14 residues. CDR1 is SEHNR and CDR2 is FQNEAQ in the germline V gene (reference sequence). CDR3 protein: CASSFRTGGNTIYF. In DNA form, the CDR3 reads TGTGCCAGCAGCTTTAGGACAGGAGGAAACACCATATATTTT. The variable domain in full, completed from reference TRBV7-9 and TRBJ1-3, reads DTGVSQNPRHKITKRGQNVTFRCDPISEHNRLYWYRQTLGQGPEFLTYFQNEAQLEKSRLLSDRFSAERPKGSFSTLEIQRTEQGDSAMYLCASSFRTGGNTIYFGEGSWLTVV.

The genes are TRBV29-1 and TRBJ2-1, with D possibly TRBD1 on 5 matching bases. The CDR3 is made up of 14 amino acids. With 3 bases removed from V and 7 bases from J, the gap between germline ends came to 16 bases. CDR1 is SQVTM, CDR2 ANQGSEA, per germline. CDR3 in DNA: TGCAGCGTTGATAGGTGGGGCCGAAATAATGAGCAGTTCTTC. This encodes CSVDRWGRNNEQFF.

The chain is built from TRBV9 and TRBJ1-5; TRBD1 might be the D (6 bases). V was pared by 4 bases and J by 7 bases, with 15 bases between. The CDR3 runs to 14 residues. The germline V gene has CDR1 SGDLS and CDR2 YYNGEE. CDR3 amino acids: CASSPVGAQQPQHF. As DNA, the CDR3 is TGTGCCAGCAGCCCTGTGGGGGCACAGCAGCCCCAGCATTTT.

The J gene is TRBJ2-7, the V gene TRBV23-1; TRBD1 aligns across 8 bases. TRBV23-1 is reported as an ORF; its role is uncertain. V trimming: 0 bases; J trimming: 7 bases; junction bases outside the gene matches: 20. This CDR3 has 19 residues. The CDR3 protein is CASSQSRGTRDRTFWEQYV. CDR3 bases: TGCGCCAGCAGTCAATCTAGGGGGACCCGGGACAGGACATTTTGGGAGCAGTACGTC.

This sequence joins TRBV11-2 and TRBJ1-2; D may be TRBD1 (5 bases). Germline lookup yields CDR1 SGHAT and CDR2 FQNNGV. Trimming pared 5 bases from V and 4 bases from J, leaving 11 bases between. The CDR3 contains 13 residues. In DNA form, the CDR3 reads TGTGCCAGCAGCCGGGACTTCAGCTATGGCTACACCTTC. The encoded protein is CASSRDFSYGYTF.

V and J are TRBV4-3 and TRBJ2-7, with 9 bases identical to TRBD1. This CDR3 is 14 amino acids long. The J segment lost 4 bases and the V segment lost 6 bases, leaving 7 bases of the junction unmatched. Germline CDR1 is LGHNA and CDR2 is YSLEER. The CDR3 spells CASSPNRGPYEQYF. The CDR3 bases are TGCGCCAGCAGTCCCAACAGGGGGCCTTACGAGCAGTACTTC.

The J gene is TRBJ1-1, the V gene TRBV7-3; 7 positions match TRBD1. V lost 4 bases, J lost 1 base, and 3 bases stayed unmatched. The CDR3 length is 14 residues. Germline values: CDR1 SGHTA, CDR2 FQGTGA. As DNA, the CDR3 is TGTGCCAGCAGCTCCGGGGACAGGAACACTGAAGCTTTCTTT. Its translation: CASSSGDRNTEAFF.